The 17 T cell receptor beta chains reported below all come from one sample, sequenced in a study of control samples from healthy donors and cancer patients (TCRdb year 2020). The library was made by the immunoSEQ multiplex PCR assay. The table was pulled from immuneACCESS by TCRdb, which kept in-frame rearrangements only. Such tables lose some clones; where checked, under half of the loss comes from unresolved V genes, and the rest has no known cause. The sample table contains roughly 140,000 clones; only one count was recorded for 93% of them. The ten largest account for around 2.5% of the sample. The sample comprised blood. These receptor sequences come from a man aged 50-60 years in good health.

This clone has only one observation. The chain employs TRBV2 and TRBJ1-6; TRBD1 might be the D (5 bases). The CDR3 consists of 12 residues. Germline assignment: CDR1 SNHLY and CDR2 FYNNEI. The DNA for the CDR3 is TGTGCGACGGAGGGGACGAATTCACCCCTCCACTTT. It codes for CATEGTNSPLHF.

This rearrangement joins TRBV11-3 to TRBJ2-3, with D hard to call. The CDR3 extends over 14 amino acids. Germline V gene sequence: CDR1 SGHNT, CDR2 YENEEA. V lost 5 bases and J 0 bases, leaving 9 bases between the germline ends. The chain's CDR3 is CASSPGSSTDTQYF. As DNA, the CDR3 is TGTGCCAGCAGCCCCGGCAGCAGCACAGATACGCAGTATTTT.

The J gene is TRBJ2-7, the V gene TRBV28; 9 bases align to TRBD2. Germline CDR1 and CDR2: MDHEN and SYDVKM. CDR3 length equals 16 residues. The junction had 7 bases not matched to a gene; V was cut back by 2 bases and J by 2 bases. The CDR3 sequence: CASSLSSGRVTYEQYF. The CDR3 nucleotides read TGTGCCAGCAGTTTAAGTAGCGGGAGAGTCACCTACGAGCAGTACTTC. Full variable domain (outside the CDR3, taken from reference TRBV28 and TRBJ2-7): DVKVTQSSRYLVKRTGEKVFLECVQDMDHENMFWYRQDPGLGLRLIYFSYDVKMKEKGDIPEGYSVSREKKERFSLILESASTNQTSMYLCASSLSSGRVTYEQYFGPGTRLTVT.

V and J are TRBV6-2 or TRBV6-3 and TRBJ2-7; D not certain. Trimming pared 2 bases from V and 0 bases from J, leaving 8 bases between. From germline, CDR1 is MNHEY and CDR2 SVGEGT. The CDR3 runs 14 residues. The CDR3 sequence: CASSYRATSYEQYF. In DNA form, the CDR3 reads TGTGCCAGCAGTTACAGGGCCACCTCCTACGAGCAGTACTTC.

V gene TRBV6-1 combines with J gene TRBJ1-3; TRBD1 matches at 8 bases. Looked up from germline, CDR1 is MNHNS and CDR2 is SASEGT. After removal of 4 bases from V and 0 bases from J, the junction contained 5 bases not matched to a gene. There are 16 residues in the CDR3. The CDR3, as DNA: TGTGCCAGCAGTGTTCTGGGACAGGACTCTGGAAACACCATATATTTT. As protein: CASSVLGQDSGNTIYF.

J is TRBJ2-2 and V is TRBV20-1, with TRBD2 identical over 11 bases. The CDR3 covers 15 residues. After removal of 3 bases from V and 1 base from J, the junction contained 1 base not matched to a gene. CDR1 is DFQATT, CDR2 SNEGSKA, per germline (reference sequence). CDR3 in amino acids: CSASGTSGNTGELFF. The CDR3 DNA reads as TGCAGTGCTAGTGGGACTAGCGGGAACACCGGGGAGCTGTTTTTT.

J is TRBJ2-1 and V is TRBV11-2; TRBD2 aligns across 7 bases. The germline V gene encodes CDR1 SGHAT and CDR2 FQNNGV. This CDR3 has 14 residues. Trimming at V came to 3 bases and at J to 8 bases, leaving 7 bases not matched to a gene. This CDR3 reads CASSFRGRIYEQFF. CDR3 sequence (DNA): TGTGCCAGCAGCTTTCGCGGGAGAATATATGAGCAGTTCTTC.

The chain carries TRBV29-1 and TRBJ2-7; TRBD2 agrees at 7 bases. The V gene's germline CDR1 is SQVTM and CDR2 ANQGSEA. The CDR3 runs to 11 residues. After removal of 7 bases from V and 2 bases from J, the junction contained 2 bases not matched to a gene. The CDR3 DNA follows: TGCAGCGCCGGGACTACCTACGAGCAGTACTTC. It yields the protein CSAGTTYEQYF.

The chain joins TRBV2 to TRBJ2-7, with unresolved D. Per germline, CDR1 SNHLY and CDR2 FYNNEI. There are 12 residues in the CDR3. Deletions cut 3 bases from V and 3 bases from J, with 6 bases between. For the CDR3, the DNA is TGTGCCAGCAGTGACAGATACTACGAGCAGTACTTC. This gives the protein CASSDRYYEQYF. Full variable domain (rest looked up from reference TRBV2 and TRBJ2-7): EPEVTQTPSHQVTQMGQEVILRCVPISNHLYFYWYRQILGQKVEFLVSFYNNEISEKSEIFDDQFSVERPDGSNFTLKIRSTKLEDSAMYFCASSDRYYEQYFGPGTRLTVT.

The CDR3 bases are TGTGCCAGCAGTTTAGAGGGTCCCTACGAGCAGTACTTC. Its protein is CASSLEGPYEQYF. This chain joins TRBV28 and TRBJ2-7; D perhaps matches TRBD2 (5 bases). Trimming removed 2 bases from V and 2 bases from J, with 7 bases in between. Germline CDR1 and CDR2: MDHEN and SYDVKM. CDR3 length equals 13 residues.

The genes are TRBV6-5 and TRBJ1-5, with D unclear. The V gene's germline CDR1 is MNHEY and CDR2 SVGAGI. Trimming removed 9 bases at V and 7 bases at J, with 7 bases between. The CDR3 is made up of 10 amino acids. CDR3 bases: TGTGCCAGTGGGTCCCAGCCCCAGCATTTT. Amino acid sequence: CASGSQPQHF.

The V gene is TRBV5-1, the J gene TRBJ2-1; TRBD2 might be the D (6 bases). Germline V gene data show CDR1 as SGHRS and CDR2 as YFSETQ. Trimming left V 4 bases short and J 5 bases short, with 16 bases between. The CDR3 sequence is 15 residues long. CDR3 residues: CASSPWGEVNNEQFF. Written as DNA, the CDR3 is TGCGCCAGCAGCCCATGGGGGGAGGTGAACAATGAGCAGTTCTTC. Variable domain in full (rest from reference TRBV5-1 and TRBJ2-1): KAGVTQTPRYLIKTRGQQVTLSCSPISGHRSVSWYQQTPGQGLQFLFEYFSETQRNKGNFPGRFSGRQFSNSRSEMNVSTLELGDSALYLCASSPWGEVNNEQFFGPGTRLTVL.

The chain recombines TRBV11-2 with TRBJ1-1; no definite D call. In germline, CDR1 is SGHAT, CDR2 FQNNGV. This CDR3 is built from 19 residues. Trimming took 4 bases from V and 0 from J, leaving 24 bases between them. CDR3 coding DNA: TGTGCCAGCAGCTCGCGGTCCTGGTCGACTACGGGGATGAACACTGAAGCTTTCTTT. Translating gives CASSSRSWSTTGMNTEAFF. The full variable domain, completed using reference TRBV11-2 and TRBJ1-1, is EAGVAQSPRYKIIEKRQSVAFWCNPISGHATLYWYQQILGQGPKLLIQFQNNGVVDDSQLPKDRFSAERLKGVDSTLKIQPAKLEDSAVYLCASSSRSWSTTGMNTEAFFGQGTRLTVV.

Comment on this clone: The junction and the germline gene differ at one end; a read error may be behind it. The V call is TRBV27, the J call TRBJ1-2; TRBD1 agrees at 7 bases. The CDR3 sequence is 15 residues long. From germline, CDR1 is MNHEY and CDR2 SMNVEV (reference sequence). The CDR3 DNA sequence: TGTGCCAGCAGTATATCCCTCAGGGGGAACTATGGCTACACCTTC. Translation: CASSISLRGNYGYTF.

The chain combines TRBV28 with TRBJ1-5; 7 nucleotides line up with TRBD1. This CDR3 contains 16 residues. After removal of 6 bases from V and 2 bases from J, the junction contained 10 bases not matched to a gene. Germline values: CDR1 MDHEN, CDR2 SYDVKM. The DNA for the CDR3 is TGTGCCAGCAGGACAGGACAGGTGCTTGGCAATCAGCCCCAGCATTTT. Its protein is CASRTGQVLGNQPQHF. Full variable domain (missing parts from reference TRBV28 and TRBJ1-5): DVKVTQSSRYLVKRTGEKVFLECVQDMDHENMFWYRQDPGLGLRLIYFSYDVKMKEKGDIPEGYSVSREKKERFSLILESASTNQTSMYLCASRTGQVLGNQPQHFGDGTRLSIL.

For the CDR3, the DNA is TGTGCCAGCAGCTTAGCCTCTACAGAGACCCAGTACTTC. Its translation is CASSLASTETQYF. The J gene is TRBJ2-5, the V gene TRBV7-2; no reliable D call. V shed 0 bases and J shed 4 bases, with 6 bases lying between them. There are 13 residues in the CDR3. Per germline, CDR1 SGHTA and CDR2 FQGNSA. Together with reference TRBV7-2 and TRBJ2-5, the CDR3 gives the full variable domain: GAGVSQSPSNKVTEKGKDVELRCDPISGHTALYWYRQSLGQGLEFLIYFQGNSAPDKSGLPSDRFSAERTGGSVSTLTIQRTQQEDSAVYLCASSLASTETQYFGPGTRLLVL.

The V call is TRBV2, the J call TRBJ1-1, with D unresolved. The germline V gene has CDR1 SNHLY and CDR2 FYNNEI. This CDR3 is built from 15 residues. The V end lost 3 bases, the J end lost 1 base, and 12 bases lay between the germline ends. In DNA form, the CDR3 reads TGTGCCAGCAGTGAGGTAGGGCCGGCGAACACTGAAGCTTTCTTT. Protein: CASSEVGPANTEAFF.